This entry lists 13 T cell receptor beta chains sequenced from one sample in a study of T cell changes during pregnancy in multiple sclerosis. Using immunoSEQ multiplex PCR, the repertoire was profiled, and TCRdb retains in-frame clones only, with some absent. The sample shows nearly 70,000 clones, around 90% of them seen only once. The starting material was peripheral blood, obtained in the second trimester of pregnancy. Source of these receptors: a female donor in good health, enrolled as a control in a pregnancy study.

In DNA, the CDR3 is TGTGCCAGCAGTGAGGACAGGGGAGGATATGGCTACACCTTC. Its protein product is CASSEDRGGYGYTF. The chain recombines TRBV2 with TRBJ1-2, with TRBD1 matching over 9 bases. With 3 bases clipped from V and 5 bases from J, the junction kept 4 bases outside the gene matches. CDR3 length: 14 residues. Per the germline V gene, CDR1 is SNHLY and CDR2 is FYNNEI.

This chain uses TRBV18 with TRBJ1-1; TRBD1 might be the D (5 bases). Germline assignment: CDR1 KGHSH and CDR2 LQKENI. V shed 3 bases and J shed 5 bases, with 7 bases lying between them. CDR3 length: 12 amino acids. The CDR3 DNA reads as TGTGCCAGCTCACCGAGACAGACTGAAGCTTTCTTT. This codes for CASSPRQTEAFF.

This CDR3 is CASSSSTDTQYF. In nucleotides, the CDR3 is TGTGCCAGCAGCTCTAGCACAGATACGCAGTATTTT. The chain combines TRBV7-6 with TRBJ2-3, with D unresolved. Per germline, CDR1 SGHVS and CDR2 FNYEAQ. V dropped 4 bases and J dropped 0 bases, with 2 bases sitting between them. The CDR3 spans 12 residues.

This clone was detected only a few times. The chain has TRBV4-2 and TRBJ2-7; 9 nucleotides agree with TRBD2. This CDR3 comprises 15 residues. Looked up from germline, CDR1 is LGHNA and CDR2 is YNFKEQ. Trimming took 0 bases from V and 2 from J; bases not matched to a gene: 2. This chain's CDR3 is CASSQEIAGAYEQYF. The CDR3, as DNA: TGTGCCAGCAGCCAAGAGATAGCGGGAGCCTACGAGCAGTACTTC.

The chain has TRBV27 and TRBJ1-2; D is unresolved. The ends were cut back, 3 bases at V and 4 bases at J, with 9 bases in the middle. CDR3 length: 13 residues. The germline gives CDR1 MNHEY, CDR2 SMNVEV (reference sequence). CDR3 sequence reads: CASSLAGSYGYTF. In DNA, the CDR3 is TGTGCCAGCAGTTTGGCCGGGAGCTATGGCTACACCTTC.

V and J are TRBV5-5 and TRBJ1-1; no clear D gene. CDR1 SGHKS and CDR2 YYEKEE come from the germline V gene (reference sequence). This CDR3 is 14 amino acids long. Trimming pared 6 bases from V and 1 base from J, leaving 13 bases between. DNA of the CDR3: TGTGCCAGCACCCTTTCGGCAGGGAACACTGAAGCTTTCTTT. This translates into CASTLSAGNTEAFF.

The chain has TRBV6-1 and TRBJ1-6, with D maybe TRBD1 (5 bases). The germline V gene encodes CDR1 MNHNS and CDR2 SASEGT. The CDR3 is 14 residues long. The V and J ends lost 7 bases and 16 bases respectively, with 23 bases between them. CDR3 sequence: CASISGQGESRLHF. The CDR3 coding sequence is TGTGCCAGCATTAGCGGGCAGGGAGAAAGTAGACTCCACTTT.

The V call is TRBV28, the J call TRBJ2-3, with 7 bases identical to TRBD1. V lost 6 bases to trimming and J lost 7 bases; unmatched junction nucleotides: 13. This CDR3 comprises 15 residues. Per germline, CDR1 MDHEN and CDR2 SYDVKM. In nucleotides, the CDR3 is TGTGCCAGCAGGTACCCCGGAAAGGGGGCATATACGCAGTATTTT. Its translation: CASRYPGKGAYTQYF.

This chain connects TRBV6-6 to TRBJ1-6; tentatively, D is TRBD1 (5 bases). Trimming left V 0 bases short and J 15 bases short, with 9 bases between. CDR1 is MNHNY, CDR2 SVGAGI, per germline (reference sequence). The CDR3 has 12 residues. The DNA of the CDR3 is TGTGCCAGCAGTTACTCAGGGGCCCACCTCCACTTT. It is translated as CASSYSGAHLHF.

The rearrangement uses TRBV27 and TRBJ1-6; D may be TRBD1 (6 bases). Germline V gene sequence: CDR1 MNHEY, CDR2 SMNVEV (reference sequence). This CDR3 has 16 amino acids. V was cut by 3 bases and J by 7 bases, with 16 bases left in between. CDR3 nucleotides: TGTGCCAGCAGTTTGGACTGGGACACCCCAAATTCACCCCTCCACTTT. Encoded protein: CASSLDWDTPNSPLHF.

The chain carries TRBV27 and TRBJ1-5, with a weak D call TRBD1 (5 bases). The CDR3 length is 15 residues. Per germline, CDR1 MNHEY and CDR2 SMNVEV (reference sequence). Trimming removed 8 bases at V and 2 bases at J, with 16 bases between. CDR3 sequence (DNA): TGTGCCAGCGGCCGGGGGGTTGGAGGCAATCAGCCCCAGCATTTT. Its protein product is CASGRGVGGNQPQHF.

This chain connects TRBV11-2 to TRBJ2-5; TRBD1 matches at 10 bases. Per germline, CDR1 SGHAT and CDR2 FQNNGV. The CDR3 spans 16 residues. Losses at the gene ends were 2 bases for V and 4 bases for J; bases not matched to a gene: 7. DNA for the CDR3: TGTGCCAGCAGCTTAACATCGACAGGGGGCAGAGAGACCCAGTACTTC. Protein: CASSLTSTGGRETQYF.

The V and J genes are TRBV7-2 and TRBJ2-3; possible D gene TRBD2, 6 bases. Trimming pared 7 bases from V and 2 bases from J, leaving 13 bases between. Per germline, CDR1 SGHTA and CDR2 FQGNSA. The CDR3 covers 14 residues. The CDR3: CASTQRANTDTQYF. The CDR3 DNA follows: TGTGCCAGCACCCAGCGGGCTAACACAGATACGCAGTATTTT.